These T cell receptor beta chains were read from a single sample in a study of OX40 agonist ivuxolimab in advanced cancers. Some clones are missing from TCRdb's copy, which holds only in-frame ones; the method was immunoSEQ multiplex PCR. The data contain approximately 70,000 clones, 80% to 85% of them singletons. This specimen consisted of CD4+ or CD8+ T cells sorted from blood, obtained in a trial of the OX40 agonist ivuxolimab. These receptors were collected from an adult with an advanced solid tumor such as melanoma, head and neck, liver or kidney cancer. The CDR3 runs from the conserved cysteine through the conserved F or W. A D gene is named only where the DNA matches it firmly. Not every row has a clone size; where given, it reads once, few, many or a size class.

TRBV6-1	.	TRBJ1-1	TRBD1	CASSAIQGGSEAFF	TGTGCCAGCAGCGCGATACAGGGGGGATCTGAAGCTTTCTTT
TRBV11-2	once	TRBJ2-5	.	CASSLVVREDETQYF	TGTGCCAGCAGCTTAGTGGTCAGGGAAGATGAGACCCAGTACTTC
TRBV30	.	TRBJ1-4	.	CAWRQPFEKLFF	TGTGCCTGGAGACAGCCCTTTGAAAAACTGTTTTTT
TRBV5-5	few	TRBJ2-7	TRBD1	CASSRQDRGPYEQYF	TGTGCCAGCAGCCGCCAGGACAGGGGGCCCTACGAGCAGTACTTC
TRBV21-1	few	TRBJ1-1	.	CASSSTDNDAFF	TGTGCCAGCAGCAGCACGGACAATGATGCTTTCTTT
TRBV5-1	once	TRBJ2-1	.	CASSLAARPDNEQFF	TGCGCCAGCAGCTTGGCTGCGCGTCCGGACAATGAGCAGTTCTTC
TRBV5-4	.	TRBJ1-4	.	CASSTGGRTNEKLFF	TGTGCCAGCAGCACGGGGGGGAGAACTAATGAAAAACTGTTTTTT
TRBV6-1	.	TRBJ1-6	.	CASSEARPSYNSPLHF	TGTGCCAGCAGTGAAGCGAGACCCTCCTATAATTCACCCCTCCACTTT
TRBV18	few	TRBJ2-1	TRBD2	CASSPQLAGSSYNEQFF	TGTGCCAGCTCACCACAACTAGCGGGGAGCTCCTACAATGAGCAGTTCTTC
TRBV6-5	once	TRBJ2-3	.	CASGGYTDTQYF	TGTGCCAGCGGAGGGTACACAGATACGCAGTATTTT
TRBV13	.	TRBJ1-2	.	CASSSGFGYTF	TGTGCCAGCAGCTCAGGGTTTGGCTACACCTTC
TRBV29-1	.	TRBJ2-3	.	CSVGDYWGLTDTQYF	TGCAGCGTTGGGGATTACTGGGGGTTGACAGATACGCAGTATTTT
TRBV2	.	TRBJ2-3	.	CASSERQFSTDTQYF	TGTGCCAGCAGTGAACGACAGTTTAGCACAGATACGCAGTATTTT
TRBV7-6	once	TRBJ2-1	TRBD2	CASRDSGSSYNEQFF	TGTGCCAGCAGAGATAGCGGGAGCTCCTACAATGAGCAGTTCTTC
TRBV5-1	.	TRBJ2-7	TRBD2	CASSLRTSGNYEQYF	TGCGCCAGCAGCCTCCGGACTAGCGGGAACTACGAGCAGTACTTC
TRBV6-6	.	TRBJ2-5	TRBD1	CASSYQGQGFKETQYF	TGTGCCAGCAGTTACCAGGGACAGGGATTTAAAGAGACCCAGTACTTC
TRBV19	.	TRBJ2-7	.	CASSSQGSKSEQYF	TGTGCCAGTAGTTCGCAGGGAAGTAAAAGCGAGCAGTACTTC
TRBV2	.	TRBJ1-2	.	CASRDLGYGYTF	TGTGCCAGCAGGGACCTGGGCTATGGCTACACCTTC
TRBV9	.	TRBJ2-1	.	CASSDYWAGEQFF	TGTGCCAGCAGCGATTATTGGGCGGGTGAGCAGTTCTTC
TRBV28	.	TRBJ1-2	TRBD1	CASSSAGQGFYGYTF	TGTGCCAGCAGTTCAGCGGGACAGGGATTCTATGGCTACACCTTC
TRBV7-8	.	TRBJ1-1	.	CASSLREHWNTEAFF	TGTGCCAGCAGCTTAAGGGAACATTGGAACACTGAAGCTTTCTTT
TRBV29-1	.	TRBJ2-7	TRBD1	CSVQKEAQGPYEQYF	TGCAGCGTCCAAAAGGAGGCACAGGGGCCTTACGAGCAGTACTTC
TRBV5-6	.	TRBJ2-3	.	CASSYSAVHTQYF	TGTGCCAGCAGCTACTCGGCGGTACATACGCAGTATTTT
TRBV2	.	TRBJ2-3	TRBD1	CASRPGQGPDTQYF	TGTGCCAGCAGACCGGGACAGGGACCAGATACGCAGTATTTT
TRBV18	.	TRBJ1-1	TRBD1	CASSHGTGGEAFF	TGTGCCAGCTCACACGGGACAGGGGGTGAAGCTTTCTTT
TRBV19	.	TRBJ1-5	.	CASSNPGHQPQHF	TGTGCCAGTAGTAATCCAGGGCATCAGCCCCAGCATTTT
TRBV10-1	few	TRBJ1-1	.	CASRGNMNTEAFF	TGCGCCAGCAGAGGTAACATGAACACTGAAGCTTTCTTT
TRBV6-6	.	TRBJ2-5	.	CASSSWAGEETQYF	TGTGCCAGCAGTTCTTGGGCAGGGGAAGAGACCCAGTACTTC
TRBV15	once	TRBJ1-4	.	CATSRDRNEKLFF	TGTGCCACCAGCAGAGACAGAAATGAAAAACTGTTTTTT
TRBV11-2	few	TRBJ2-1	.	CASSLLGGPNEQFF	TGTGCCAGCAGCTTACTCGGGGGTCCCAATGAGCAGTTCTTC
TRBV5-1	.	TRBJ2-3	TRBD1	CASSPGTGNTDTQYF	TGCGCCAGCAGCCCCGGGACAGGGAACACAGATACGCAGTATTTT
TRBV5-6	.	TRBJ2-3	.	CASTQGLPLSTDTQYF	TGTGCCAGCACACAGGGACTCCCTTTAAGCACAGATACGCAGTATTTT
TRBV4-1	.	TRBJ1-2	.	CASSHAGTYYGYTF	TGCGCCAGCAGCCACGCCGGGACCTACTATGGCTACACCTTC